The clone carrying this T cell receptor (beta chain) turned up a few times. Its target is not known. The CDR3 has 16 amino acids. Germline V gene lookup returns CDR1 SEHNR and CDR2 FQNEAQ (reference sequence). V was pared by 4 bases and J by 2 bases, with 8 bases of the junction left unmatched. TCRdb's copy holds only in-frame clones and misses some; the assay was immunoSEQ multiplex PCR. The data contain 10,000 to 15,000 clones, about 81% of them singletons. This entry comes from a study of OX40 agonist ivuxolimab in advanced cancers. General study findings and limits: The study did not work out the antigen specificity of the expanded peripheral T cells. On average, a greater number of expanded clones characterised CD8+ T cells relative to CD4+.

The chain recombines TRBV7-9 with TRBJ2-3; 8 bases line up with TRBD2. This receptor was obtained from an adult with an advanced solid tumor such as melanoma, head and neck, liver or kidney cancer. The source material was CD4+ or CD8+ T cells sorted from blood, sampled in a trial of the OX40 agonist ivuxolimab. CDR3 amino acids: CASSSPRAGVTDTQYF. CDR3 bases: TGTGCCAGCAGCTCCCCCAGAGCGGGAGTCACAGATACGCAGTATTTT.